In this sample, the clone carrying this T cell receptor (beta chain) turned up a few times. The antigen remains unidentified. The data derive from a study of CD8+ T cells in alopecia areata. Study at large: In an open-label trial, patients got 5 to 10 mg tofacitinib twice daily. Study-wide points: For lesional scalp, especially alopecia totalis/universalis, clonality was higher than in normal scalp.

Looked up from germline, CDR1 is SGHRS and CDR2 is YFSETQ. CDR3 length: 13 amino acids. With V trimmed by 4 bases and J by 6 bases, 4 bases remained unmatched. It was cDNA, reverse transcribed from extracted RNA, that served as the sequencing template. Libraries were prepared by immunoSEQ multiplex PCR; TCRdb keeps only in-frame clonotypes and omits some of them. This sample has more than 110,000 clones, with about 60% found just once. Lesional scalp punch biopsies and peripheral blood were collected from alopecia areata patients. The chain is built from TRBV5-1 and TRBJ2-1, with 7 bases aligning to TRBD1. The sample consisted of CD4+ T cells sorted from blood, taken at week 0. The sequence derives from a human donor with alopecia areata. The CDR3 region is CASSVGQINEQFF. Written as DNA, the CDR3 is TGCGCCAGCAGCGTGGGACAGATCAATGAGCAGTTCTTC.